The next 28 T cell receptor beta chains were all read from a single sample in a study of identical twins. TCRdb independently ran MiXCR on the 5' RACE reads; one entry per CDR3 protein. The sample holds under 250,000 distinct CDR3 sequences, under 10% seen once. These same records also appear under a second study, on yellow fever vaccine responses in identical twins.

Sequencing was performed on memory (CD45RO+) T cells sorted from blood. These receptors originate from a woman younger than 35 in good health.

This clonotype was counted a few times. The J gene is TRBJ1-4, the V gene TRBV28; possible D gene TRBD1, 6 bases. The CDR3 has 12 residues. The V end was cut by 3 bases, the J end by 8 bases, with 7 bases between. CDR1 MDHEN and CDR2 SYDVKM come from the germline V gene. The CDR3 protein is CASSFTGEKLFF. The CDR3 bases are TGTGCCAGCAGTTTTACAGGGGAAAAACTGTTTTTT.

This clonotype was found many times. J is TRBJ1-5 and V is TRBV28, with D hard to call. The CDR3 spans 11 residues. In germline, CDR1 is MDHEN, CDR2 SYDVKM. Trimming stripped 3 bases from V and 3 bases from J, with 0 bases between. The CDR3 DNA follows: TGTGCCAGCAGTTTCAATCAGCCCCAGCATTTT. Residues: CASSFNQPQHF. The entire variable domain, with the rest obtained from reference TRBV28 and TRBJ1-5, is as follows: DVKVTQSSRYLVKRTGEKVFLECVQDMDHENMFWYRQDPGLGLRLIYFSYDVKMKEKGDIPEGYSVSREKKERFSLILESASTNQTSMYLCASSFNQPQHFGDGTRLSIL.

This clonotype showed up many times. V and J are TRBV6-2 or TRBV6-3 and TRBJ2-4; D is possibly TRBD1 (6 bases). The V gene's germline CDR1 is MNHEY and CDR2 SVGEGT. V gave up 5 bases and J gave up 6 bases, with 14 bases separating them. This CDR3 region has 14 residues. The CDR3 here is CASSPGQDINIQYF. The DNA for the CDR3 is TGTGCCAGCAGTCCGGGACAAGACATAAACATTCAGTACTTC.

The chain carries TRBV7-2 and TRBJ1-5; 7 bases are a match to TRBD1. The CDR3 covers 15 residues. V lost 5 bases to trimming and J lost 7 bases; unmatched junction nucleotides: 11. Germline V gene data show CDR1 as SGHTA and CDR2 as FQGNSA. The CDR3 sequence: CASSPGGGGWQPQHF. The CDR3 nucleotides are TGTGCCAGCAGCCCTGGTGGAGGGGGCTGGCAGCCCCAGCATTTT.

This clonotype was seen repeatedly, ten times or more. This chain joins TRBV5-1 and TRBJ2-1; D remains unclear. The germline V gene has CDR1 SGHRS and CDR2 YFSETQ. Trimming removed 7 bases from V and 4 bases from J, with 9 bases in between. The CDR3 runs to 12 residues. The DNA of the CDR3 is TGCGCCAGCCACAACAGTTACAATGAGCAGTTCTTC. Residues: CASHNSYNEQFF.

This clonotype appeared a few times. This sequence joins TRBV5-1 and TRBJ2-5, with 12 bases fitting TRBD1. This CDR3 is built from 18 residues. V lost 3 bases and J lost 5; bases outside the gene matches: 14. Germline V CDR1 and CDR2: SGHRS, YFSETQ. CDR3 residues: CASSYYPRDRGLGETQYF. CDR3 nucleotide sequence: TGCGCCAGCAGCTACTACCCTAGGGACAGGGGGCTAGGGGAGACCCAGTACTTC.

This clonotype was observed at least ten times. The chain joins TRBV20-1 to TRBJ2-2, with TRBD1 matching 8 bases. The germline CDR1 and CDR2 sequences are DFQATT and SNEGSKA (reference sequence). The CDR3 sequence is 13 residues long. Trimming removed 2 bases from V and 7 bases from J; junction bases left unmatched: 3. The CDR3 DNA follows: TGCAGTGCTAGACGACAGGGGAACGGGGAGCTGTTTTTT. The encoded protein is CSARRQGNGELFF.

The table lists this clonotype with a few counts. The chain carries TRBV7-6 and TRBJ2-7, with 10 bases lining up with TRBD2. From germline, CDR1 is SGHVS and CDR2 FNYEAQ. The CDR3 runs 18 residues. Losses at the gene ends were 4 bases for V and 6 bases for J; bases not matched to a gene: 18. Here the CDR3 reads CASSYGQGPTSGPSEQYF. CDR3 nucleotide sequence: TGTGCCAGCAGCTACGGACAGGGCCCGACTAGCGGGCCTAGCGAGCAGTACTTC.

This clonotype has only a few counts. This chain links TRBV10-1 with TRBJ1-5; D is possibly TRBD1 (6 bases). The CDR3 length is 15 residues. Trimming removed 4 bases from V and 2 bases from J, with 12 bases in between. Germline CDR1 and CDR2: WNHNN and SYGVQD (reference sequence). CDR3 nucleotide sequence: TGCGCCAGCAGTGGTGGGGGCAAAGGCAATCAGCCCCAGCATTTT. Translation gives CASSGGGKGNQPQHF.

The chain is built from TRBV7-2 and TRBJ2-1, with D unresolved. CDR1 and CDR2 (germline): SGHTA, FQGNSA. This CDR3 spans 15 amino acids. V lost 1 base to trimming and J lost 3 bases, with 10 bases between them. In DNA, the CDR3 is TGTGCCAGCAGCTTAGGCCCTGGAATCTACAATGAGCAGTTCTTC. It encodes CASSLGPGIYNEQFF.

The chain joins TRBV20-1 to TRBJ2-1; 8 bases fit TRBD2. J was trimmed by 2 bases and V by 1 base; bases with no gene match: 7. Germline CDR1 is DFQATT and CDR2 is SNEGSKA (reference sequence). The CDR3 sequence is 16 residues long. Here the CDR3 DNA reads TGCAGTGCTAGAGCCAGCGGGAGTAGGGCCTACAATGAGCAGTTCTTC. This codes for CSARASGSRAYNEQFF.

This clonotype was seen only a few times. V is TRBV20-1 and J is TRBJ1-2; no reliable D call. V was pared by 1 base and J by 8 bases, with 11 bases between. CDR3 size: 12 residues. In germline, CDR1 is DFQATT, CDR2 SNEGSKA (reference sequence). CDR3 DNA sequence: TGCAGTGCTAGAGTTGGAGGGAAGGGCTACACCTTC. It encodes CSARVGGKGYTF.

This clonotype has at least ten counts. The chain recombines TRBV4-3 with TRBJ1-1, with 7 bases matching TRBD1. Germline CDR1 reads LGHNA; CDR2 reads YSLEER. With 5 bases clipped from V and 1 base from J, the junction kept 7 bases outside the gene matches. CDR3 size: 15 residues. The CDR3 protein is CASSWAGQKNTEAFF. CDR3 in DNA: TGCGCCAGCAGCTGGGCGGGACAGAAGAACACTGAAGCTTTCTTT.

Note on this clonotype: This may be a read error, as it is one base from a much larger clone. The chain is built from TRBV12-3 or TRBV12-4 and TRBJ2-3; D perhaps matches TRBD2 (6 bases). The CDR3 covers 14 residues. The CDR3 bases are TGTGACAGCAGTTTTGCGGGGCTCACAGATACGCAGTATTTT. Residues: CDSSFAGLTDTQYF.

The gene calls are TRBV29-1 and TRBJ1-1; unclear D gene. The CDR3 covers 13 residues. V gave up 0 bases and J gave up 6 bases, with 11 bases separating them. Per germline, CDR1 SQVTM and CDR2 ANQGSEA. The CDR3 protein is CSVEDGGGSEAFF. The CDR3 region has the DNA TGCAGCGTTGAAGATGGTGGAGGGTCTGAAGCTTTCTTT.

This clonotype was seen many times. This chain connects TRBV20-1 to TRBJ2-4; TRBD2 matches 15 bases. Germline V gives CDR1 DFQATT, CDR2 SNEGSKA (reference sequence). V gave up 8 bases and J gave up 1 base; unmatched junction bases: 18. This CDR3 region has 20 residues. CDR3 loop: CSLPSPGLAGGTGAKNIQYF. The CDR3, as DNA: TGCAGTCTCCCTAGCCCGGGACTAGCGGGAGGTACTGGGGCCAAAAACATTCAGTACTTC.

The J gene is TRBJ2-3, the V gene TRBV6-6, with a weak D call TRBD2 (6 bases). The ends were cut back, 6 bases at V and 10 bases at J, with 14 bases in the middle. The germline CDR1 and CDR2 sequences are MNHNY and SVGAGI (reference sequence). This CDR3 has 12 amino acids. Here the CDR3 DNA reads TGTGCCAGCAGCCCCGTGGGGGAGGCGCAGTATTTT. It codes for CASSPVGEAQYF.

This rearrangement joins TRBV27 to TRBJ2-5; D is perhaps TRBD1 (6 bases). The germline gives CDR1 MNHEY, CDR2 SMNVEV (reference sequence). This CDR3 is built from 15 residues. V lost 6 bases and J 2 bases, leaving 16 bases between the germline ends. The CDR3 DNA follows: TGTGCCAGCAGCCCCTCCTACAGGGATCAAGAGACCCAGTACTTC. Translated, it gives CASSPSYRDQETQYF.

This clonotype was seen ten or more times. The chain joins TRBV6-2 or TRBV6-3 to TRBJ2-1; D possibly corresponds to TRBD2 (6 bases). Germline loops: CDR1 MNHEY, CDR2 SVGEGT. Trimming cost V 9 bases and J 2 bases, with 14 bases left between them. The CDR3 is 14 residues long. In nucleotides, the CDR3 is TGTGCCAGTACATTAGCGGAGACCTACAATGAGCAGTTCTTC. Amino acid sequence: CASTLAETYNEQFF.

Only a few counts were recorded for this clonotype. The CDR3 DNA sequence: TGTGCCTGGATGGGGGACAGGGGCGCTGAAGCTTTCTTT. Its translation: CAWMGDRGAEAFF. This chain connects TRBV30 to TRBJ1-1, with 10 bases fitting TRBD1. With V trimmed by 4 bases and J by 6 bases, 5 bases remained unmatched. The CDR3 has 13 amino acids. Germline V gene data show CDR1 as GTSNPN and CDR2 as SVGIG (reference sequence).

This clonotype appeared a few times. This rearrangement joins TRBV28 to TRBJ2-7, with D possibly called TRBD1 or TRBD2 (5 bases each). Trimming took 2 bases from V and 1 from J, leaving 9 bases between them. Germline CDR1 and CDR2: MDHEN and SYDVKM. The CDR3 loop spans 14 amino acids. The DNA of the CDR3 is TGTGCCAGCAGTTTACAGAGGGGTTCCTACGAGCAGTACTTC. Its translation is CASSLQRGSYEQYF.

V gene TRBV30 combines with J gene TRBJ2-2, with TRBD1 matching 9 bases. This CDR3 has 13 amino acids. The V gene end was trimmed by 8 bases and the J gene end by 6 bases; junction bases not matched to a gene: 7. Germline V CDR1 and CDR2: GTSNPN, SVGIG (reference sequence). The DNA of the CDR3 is TGTGCCCGGGCCAGGGACAGGGCCGGGGAGCTGTTTTTT. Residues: CARARDRAGELFF.

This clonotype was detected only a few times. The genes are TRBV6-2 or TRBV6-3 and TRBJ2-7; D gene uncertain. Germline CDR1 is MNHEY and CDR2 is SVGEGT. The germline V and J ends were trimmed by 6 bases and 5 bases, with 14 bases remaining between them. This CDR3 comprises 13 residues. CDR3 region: CASSPQETHEQYF. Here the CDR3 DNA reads TGTGCCAGCAGCCCTCAGGAAACCCACGAGCAGTACTTC.

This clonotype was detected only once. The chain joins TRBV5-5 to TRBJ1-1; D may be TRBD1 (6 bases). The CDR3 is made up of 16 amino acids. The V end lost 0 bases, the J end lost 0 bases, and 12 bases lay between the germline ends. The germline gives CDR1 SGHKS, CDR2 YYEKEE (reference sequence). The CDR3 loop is CASSLDVRGLNTEAFF. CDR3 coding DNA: TGTGCCAGCAGCTTGGATGTCAGGGGACTGAACACTGAAGCTTTCTTT. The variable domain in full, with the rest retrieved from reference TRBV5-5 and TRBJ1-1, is DAGVTQSPTHLIKTRGQQVTLRCSPISGHKSVSWYQQVLGQGPQFIFQYYEKEERGRGNFPDRFSARQFPNYSSELNVNALLLGDSALYLCASSLDVRGLNTEAFFGQGTRLTVV.

CDR3 bases: TGTGCCAGCAGTTTCAAGGGGCCTAGCACAGATACGCAGTATTTT. Protein sequence: CASSFKGPSTDTQYF. The chain employs TRBV6-5 and TRBJ2-3, with TRBD1 as a possible D gene (5 bases). The germline V gene has CDR1 MNHEY and CDR2 SVGAGI. The CDR3 has 15 residues. Trimming removed 4 bases at V and 0 bases at J, with 11 bases between.

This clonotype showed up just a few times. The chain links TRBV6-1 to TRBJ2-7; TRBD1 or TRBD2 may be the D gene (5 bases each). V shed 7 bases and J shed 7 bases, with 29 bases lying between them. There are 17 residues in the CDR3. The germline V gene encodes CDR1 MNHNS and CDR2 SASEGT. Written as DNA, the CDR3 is TGTGCCAGCAAGATTGCCGACGGGACCGTACCACTTCAGGAGCAGTACTTC. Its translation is CASKIADGTVPLQEQYF.

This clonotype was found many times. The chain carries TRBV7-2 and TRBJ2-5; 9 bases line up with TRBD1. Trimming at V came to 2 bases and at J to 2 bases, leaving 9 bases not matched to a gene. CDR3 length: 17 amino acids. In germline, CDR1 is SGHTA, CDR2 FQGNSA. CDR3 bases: TGTGCCAGCAGCTTATGGACAGGGGCCAAAATACAAGAGACCCAGTACTTC. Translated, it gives CASSLWTGAKIQETQYF.

The CDR3, as DNA: TGTGCCTGGAGTAGAACAGGGTTTTCCAACGTCCTGACTTTC. Its protein product is CAWSRTGFSNVLTF. The rearrangement uses TRBV30 and TRBJ2-6, with D possibly being TRBD1 (6 bases). CDR3 length equals 14 residues. V was clipped by 2 bases and J by 8 bases, with 13 bases between them. CDR1 and CDR2 from the germline V gene are GTSNPN and SVGIG (reference sequence).